The 7 T cell receptor beta chains below come from one sample, sequenced in a study of cytomegalovirus exposure and HLA in healthy donors. PCR amplification relied on 60 Vbeta primers (plus 13 Jbeta primers). The method was immunoSEQ multiplex PCR; TCRdb's version includes in-frame clones alone and lacks a portion of them. The profile covers roughly 200,000 clones, with over 75% appearing a single time and roughly 0.5% taken by the ten largest. Sequenced input: PBMCs. The source is a woman aged 45-65 years in good health and CMV-seronegative.

The V gene is TRBV4-1, the J gene TRBJ2-1; 7 bases agree with TRBD1. V shed 4 bases, J shed 13 bases, and the junction held 10 bases outside the gene matches. Looked up from germline, CDR1 is MGHRA and CDR2 is YSYEKL. The CDR3 spans 13 residues. CDR3 residues: CASSLEETGIQFF. The CDR3 nucleotides are TGCGCCAGCAGCCTAGAGGAGACAGGGATTCAGTTCTTC.

This chain joins TRBV11-2 and TRBJ1-2; D gene unclear. Trimming took 4 bases from V and 7 from J, leaving 19 bases between them. Germline V gives CDR1 SGHAT, CDR2 FQNNGV. CDR3 length: 15 amino acids. The CDR3: CASSSITEGLGGYTF. CDR3 sequence (DNA): TGTGCCAGCAGCTCTATAACCGAGGGTTTGGGTGGCTACACCTTC.

V and J are TRBV5-6 and TRBJ1-1; 8 nucleotides match TRBD1. The CDR3 sequence is 14 residues long. The V gene end was trimmed by 5 bases and the J gene end by 5 bases; junction bases not matched to a gene: 8. The germline CDR1 and CDR2 sequences are SGHDT and YYEEEE. The CDR3 nucleotides read TGTGCCAGCAGTCAGGGGACAGGAGTAACTGAAGCTTTCTTT. This sequence encodes CASSQGTGVTEAFF.

This clone was seen just once. The chain uses TRBV28 and TRBJ1-4; TRBD1 aligns across 7 bases. The CDR3 spans 14 residues. In germline, CDR1 is MDHEN, CDR2 SYDVKM. J lost 2 bases, V lost 6 bases, and 3 bases had no gene match. The CDR3 loop reads CASSRGQTNEKLFF. CDR3 sequence (DNA): TGTGCCAGCAGCAGGGGACAGACTAATGAAAAACTGTTTTTT.

This clone was seen a few times. The chain links TRBV14 to TRBJ2-7; D is possibly TRBD1 (6 bases). This CDR3 is 12 amino acids long. Trimming removed 3 bases at V and 6 bases at J, with 9 bases between. In germline, CDR1 is SGHDN, CDR2 FVKESK. CDR3 in DNA: TGTGCCAGCAGCCATGACAGGTCCGAGCAGTACTTC. Protein: CASSHDRSEQYF.

The rearrangement joins TRBV27 to TRBJ2-1; 13 bases map to TRBD2. The CDR3 consists of 15 residues. Trimming cost V 4 bases and J 5 bases; bases outside gene matches: 2. CDR1 is MNHEY, CDR2 SMNVEV, per germline (reference sequence). CDR3 residues: CASSSGTSGNNEQFF. The CDR3 DNA reads TGTGCCAGCAGTTCCGGGACTAGCGGGAACAATGAGCAGTTCTTC.

The chain joins TRBV7-2 to TRBJ2-2; the D gene is possibly TRBD2 (5 bases). This CDR3 is 16 amino acids long. Germline V lookup: CDR1 SGHTA, CDR2 FQGNSA. Trimming stripped 2 bases from V and 0 bases from J, with 10 bases between. This CDR3 is CASSLTRISNTGELFF. The CDR3 bases are TGTGCCAGCAGCTTAACTAGAATTTCGAACACCGGGGAGCTGTTTTTT.